The T cell receptor beta chain under discussion was sequenced for a study of blood T cell repertoires in COVID-19. Overall study: Sites in the United States, Italy and Spain provided acute and convalescent COVID-19 samples. Sample material is recorded as cDNA or gDNA derived from T cells, B-cell-depleted T cells, or PBMCs.

There are 14 residues in the CDR3. V dropped 5 bases and J dropped 2 bases, with 13 bases sitting between them. The germline V gene has CDR1 MDHEN and CDR2 SYDVKM. Original data processing: Estimated nucleated cell counts came from reference gene primer amplification. Here immunoSEQ multiplex PCR was the method, and the copy in TCRdb shows in-frame clones only, minus some. Clone size and the V and J calls come from that table; the DNA yielded D and trimming. Of around 200,000 clones in the sample, about 83% were seen once. The chain uses TRBV28 and TRBJ2-7; D gene uncertain. Sequenced input: peripheral blood. The TCR comes from a man in his fifties or sixties with active or convalescent COVID-19. This CDR3 reads CASSARGEPYEQYF. As DNA, the CDR3 is TGTGCCAGCAGTGCCAGAGGAGAGCCCTACGAGCAGTACTTC.